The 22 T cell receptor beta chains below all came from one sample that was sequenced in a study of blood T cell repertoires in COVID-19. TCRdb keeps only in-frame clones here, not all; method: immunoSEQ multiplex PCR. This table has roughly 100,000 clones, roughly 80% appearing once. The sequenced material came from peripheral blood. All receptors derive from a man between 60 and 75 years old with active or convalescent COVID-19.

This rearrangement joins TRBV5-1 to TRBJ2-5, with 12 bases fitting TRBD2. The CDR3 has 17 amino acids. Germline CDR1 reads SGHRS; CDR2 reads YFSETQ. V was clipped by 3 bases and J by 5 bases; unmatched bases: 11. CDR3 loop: CASSWERLAGDVETQYF. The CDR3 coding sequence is TGCGCCAGCAGCTGGGAACGACTAGCGGGAGACGTGGAGACCCAGTACTTC.

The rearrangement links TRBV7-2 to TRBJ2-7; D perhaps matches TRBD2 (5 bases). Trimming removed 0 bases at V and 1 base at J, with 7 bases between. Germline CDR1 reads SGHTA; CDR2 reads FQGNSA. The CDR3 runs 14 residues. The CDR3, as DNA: TGTGCCAGCAGCTTAGCGACTACTTCCTACGAGCAGTACGTC. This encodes CASSLATTSYEQYV.

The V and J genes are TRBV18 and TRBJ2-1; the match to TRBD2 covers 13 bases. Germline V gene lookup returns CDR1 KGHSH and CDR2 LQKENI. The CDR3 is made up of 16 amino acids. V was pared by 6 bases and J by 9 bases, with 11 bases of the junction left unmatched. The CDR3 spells CASSPETSGRTGEQFF. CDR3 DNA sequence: TGTGCCAGCTCGCCGGAGACTAGCGGGAGGACCGGTGAGCAGTTCTTC. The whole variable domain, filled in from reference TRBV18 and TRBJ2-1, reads NAGVMQNPRHLVRRRGQEARLRCSPMKGHSHVYWYRQLPEEGLKFMVYLQKENIIDESGMPKERFSAEFPKEGPSILRIQQVVRGDSAAYFCASSPETSGRTGEQFFGPGTRLTVL.

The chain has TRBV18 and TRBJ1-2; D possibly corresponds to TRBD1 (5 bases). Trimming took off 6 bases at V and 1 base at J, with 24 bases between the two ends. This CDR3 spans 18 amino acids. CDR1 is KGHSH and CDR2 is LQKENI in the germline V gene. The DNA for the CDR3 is TGTGCCAGCTCCAAGATGGGCCAAGGGGCAGCTTATAACTATGGCTACACCTTC. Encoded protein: CASSKMGQGAAYNYGYTF.

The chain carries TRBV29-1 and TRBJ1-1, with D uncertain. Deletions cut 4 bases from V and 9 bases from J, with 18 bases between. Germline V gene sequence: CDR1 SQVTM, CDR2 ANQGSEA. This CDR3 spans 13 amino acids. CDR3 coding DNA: TGCAGCGTTGCCCACGGGGAGGGAACCCAAGCTTTCTTT. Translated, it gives CSVAHGEGTQAFF.

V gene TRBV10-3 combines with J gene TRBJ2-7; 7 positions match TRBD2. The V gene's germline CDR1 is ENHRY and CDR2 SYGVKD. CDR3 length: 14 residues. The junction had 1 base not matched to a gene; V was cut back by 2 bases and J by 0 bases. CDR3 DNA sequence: TGTGCCATCAGTGAGGGGAGGGGCTCCTACGAGCAGTACTTC. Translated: CAISEGRGSYEQYF.

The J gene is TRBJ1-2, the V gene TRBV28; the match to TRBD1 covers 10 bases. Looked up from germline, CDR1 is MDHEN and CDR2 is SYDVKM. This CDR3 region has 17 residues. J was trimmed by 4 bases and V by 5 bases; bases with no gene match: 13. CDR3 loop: CASSTPGTGVALYGYTF. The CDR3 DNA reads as TGTGCCAGCAGTACACCCGGGACAGGGGTCGCTCTCTATGGCTACACCTTC.

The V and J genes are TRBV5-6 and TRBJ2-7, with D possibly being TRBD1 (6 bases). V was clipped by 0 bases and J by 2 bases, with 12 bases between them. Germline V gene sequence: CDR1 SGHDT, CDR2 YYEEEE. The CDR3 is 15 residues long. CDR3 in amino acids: CASSLGTAYPYEQYV. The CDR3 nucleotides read TGTGCCAGCAGCTTGGGGACAGCCTACCCCTACGAGCAGTACGTC.

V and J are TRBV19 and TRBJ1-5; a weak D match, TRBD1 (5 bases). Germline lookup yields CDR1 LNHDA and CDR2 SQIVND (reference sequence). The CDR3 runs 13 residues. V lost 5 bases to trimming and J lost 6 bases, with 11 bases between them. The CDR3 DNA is TGTGCCAGTAGTCAACAGGTTGCTCAGCCCCAGCATTTT. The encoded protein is CASSQQVAQPQHF.

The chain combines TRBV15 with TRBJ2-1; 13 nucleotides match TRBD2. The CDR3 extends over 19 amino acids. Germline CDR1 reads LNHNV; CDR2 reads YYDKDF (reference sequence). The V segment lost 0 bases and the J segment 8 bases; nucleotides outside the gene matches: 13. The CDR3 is CATSRDTPGLAGDVDEQFF. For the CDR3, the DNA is TGTGCCACCAGCAGAGACACACCAGGACTAGCGGGAGATGTCGATGAGCAGTTCTTC.

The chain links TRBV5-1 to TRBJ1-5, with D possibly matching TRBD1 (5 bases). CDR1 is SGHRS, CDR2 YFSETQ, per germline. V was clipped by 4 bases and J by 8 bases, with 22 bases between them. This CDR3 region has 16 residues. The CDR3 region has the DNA TGCGCCAGCAGCCCGACCCCGGGACGGGGGAGGAAGCCCCAGCATTTT. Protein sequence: CASSPTPGRGRKPQHF.

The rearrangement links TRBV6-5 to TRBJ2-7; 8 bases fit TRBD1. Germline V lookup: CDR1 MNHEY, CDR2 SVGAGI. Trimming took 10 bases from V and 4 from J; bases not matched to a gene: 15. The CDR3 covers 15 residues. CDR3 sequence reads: CATQVRAGGAYEQYF. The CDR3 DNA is TGTGCCACCCAGGTTCGGGCAGGGGGCGCGTACGAGCAGTACTTC.

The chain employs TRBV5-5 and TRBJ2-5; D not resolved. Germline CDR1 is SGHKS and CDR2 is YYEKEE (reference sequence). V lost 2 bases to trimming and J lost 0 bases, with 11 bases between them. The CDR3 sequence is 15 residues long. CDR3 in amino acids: CASSFGGVYQETQYF. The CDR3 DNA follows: TGTGCCAGCAGCTTTGGCGGAGTGTACCAAGAGACCCAGTACTTC.

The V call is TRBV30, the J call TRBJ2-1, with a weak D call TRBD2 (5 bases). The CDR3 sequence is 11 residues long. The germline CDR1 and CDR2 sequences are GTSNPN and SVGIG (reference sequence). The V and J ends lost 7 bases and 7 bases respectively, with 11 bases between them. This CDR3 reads CASRDYNEQFF. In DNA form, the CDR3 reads TGTGCCTCCCGGGATTATAATGAGCAGTTCTTC.

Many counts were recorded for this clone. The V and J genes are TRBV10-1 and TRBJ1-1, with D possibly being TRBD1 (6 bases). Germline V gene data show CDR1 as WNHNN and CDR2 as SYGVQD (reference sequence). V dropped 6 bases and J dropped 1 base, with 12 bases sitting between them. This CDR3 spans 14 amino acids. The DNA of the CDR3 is TGCGCCAGCAGCAGCACACAGGGGAACACTGAAGCTTTCTTT. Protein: CASSSTQGNTEAFF.

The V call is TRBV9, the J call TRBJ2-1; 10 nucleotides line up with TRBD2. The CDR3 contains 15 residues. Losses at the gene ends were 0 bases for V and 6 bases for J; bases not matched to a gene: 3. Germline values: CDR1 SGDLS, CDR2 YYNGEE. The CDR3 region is CASSVEASGSNEQFF. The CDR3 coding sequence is TGTGCCAGCAGCGTAGAGGCTAGCGGGAGCAATGAGCAGTTCTTC.

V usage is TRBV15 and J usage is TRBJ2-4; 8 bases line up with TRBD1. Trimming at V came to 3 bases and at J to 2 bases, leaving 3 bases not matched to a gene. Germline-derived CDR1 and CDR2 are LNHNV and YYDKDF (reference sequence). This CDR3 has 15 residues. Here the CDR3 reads CATSRTGDPKNIQYF. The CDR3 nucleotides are TGTGCCACCAGCAGGACAGGGGATCCCAAAAACATTCAGTACTTC.

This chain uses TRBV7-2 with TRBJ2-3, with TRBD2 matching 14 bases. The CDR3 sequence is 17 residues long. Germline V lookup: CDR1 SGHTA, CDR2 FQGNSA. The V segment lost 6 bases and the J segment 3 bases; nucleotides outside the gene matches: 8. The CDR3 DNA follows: TGTGCCAGCAGACCATACGGGACTAGCGGGAGAACAGATACGCAGTATTTT. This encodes CASRPYGTSGRTDTQYF.

CDR3 DNA sequence: TGTGCCAGCAGTGAAGGGGGGACTAGCGGGAGGTGGGGCACAGATACGCAGTATTTT. It encodes CASSEGGTSGRWGTDTQYF. The chain carries TRBV6-1 and TRBJ2-3; 15 bases are a match to TRBD2. The trim removed 1 base at V and 1 base at J, leaving 6 bases unmatched. The CDR3 spans 19 residues. Germline V gene data show CDR1 as MNHNS and CDR2 as SASEGT.

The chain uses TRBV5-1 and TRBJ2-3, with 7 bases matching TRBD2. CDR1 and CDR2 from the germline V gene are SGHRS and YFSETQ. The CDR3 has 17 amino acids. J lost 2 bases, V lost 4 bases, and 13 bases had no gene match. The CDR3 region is CASSMGGWTTPTDTQYF. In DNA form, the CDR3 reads TGCGCCAGCAGCATGGGAGGGTGGACTACTCCCACAGATACGCAGTATTTT.

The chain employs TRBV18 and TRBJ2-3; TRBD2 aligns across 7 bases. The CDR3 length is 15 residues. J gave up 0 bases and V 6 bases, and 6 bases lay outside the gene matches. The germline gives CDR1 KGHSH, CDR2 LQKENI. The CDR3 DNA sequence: TGTGCCAGCTCGCAACTCGGGGGGAGCACAGATACGCAGTATTTT. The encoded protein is CASSQLGGSTDTQYF.

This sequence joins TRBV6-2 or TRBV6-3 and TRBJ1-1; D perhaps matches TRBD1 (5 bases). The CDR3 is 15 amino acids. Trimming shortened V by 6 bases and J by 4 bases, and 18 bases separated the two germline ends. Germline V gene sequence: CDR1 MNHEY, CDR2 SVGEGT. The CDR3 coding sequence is TGTGCCAGCAGCAAACAGGATATCGGTGGCACTGAAGCTTTCTTT. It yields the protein CASSKQDIGGTEAFF.